This T cell receptor (beta chain) is drawn from a study of regulatory T cells in long-lasting Graves disease. Study results and limitations: With approximately 2,500 shared public clonotypes, persistent patients exceeded new patients, who shared around 970.

This clonotype was detected many times. Its antigen is currently unknown. Assembly of TCR beta libraries relied on iRepertoire HTBI primers together with Arm-PCR of CDR3 regions. A single record per CDR3 protein comes from TCRdb applying MiXCR to the multiplex PCR reads. The table has about 210,000 distinct CDR3 sequences, roughly 20% seen once. Sample time point: newly diagnosed GD, antithyroid drugs for less than 3 months. Following extraction of RNA from PBMCs, that RNA was used to make the TCR library. Germline V gene data show CDR1 as MNHNS and CDR2 as SASEGT. This CDR3 has 14 amino acids. V was pared by 5 bases and J by 3 bases, with 6 bases of the junction left unmatched. These data were likewise used in another study, on T cells in Graves' hyperthyroidism and ophthalmopathy. From that second work: RT-PCR in the first round (using the HTBI primer set) targeted the TCR CDR3. The model foresaw ophthalmopathy a median about 6.1 months prior to onset.

The sequencing here drew on peripheral blood mononuclear cells (PBMCs), taken at new diagnosis, from a patient treated with antithyroid drugs. The rearrangement joins TRBV6-1 to TRBJ2-7, with 8 bases that match TRBD1. The receptor was isolated from a woman in her twenties or thirties with Graves disease. The CDR3 DNA is TGTGCCAGCAGTAGACCGGGACAGGTCTACGAGCAGTACTTC. Its translation is CASSRPGQVYEQYF.